These 31 T cell receptor beta chains were sequenced from one sample in a study of Ad26.COV2.S vaccination and SARS-CoV-2 variants. Noted treatment: about 20 received Ad26.COV2.S at low or high dose, single or two shots; about 5 received placebo; per-sample allocation not given. Samples came from day 63 after the first vaccine or placebo injection. Profiling relied on immunoSEQ multiplex PCR, and the TCRdb table lists in-frame clones only, not all of them. The sample consists of about 350,000 clones, 88% of them appearing once. Source: peripheral blood, taken in a trial of Ad26.COV2.S vaccine versus placebo. The receptors stem from a person between 18 and 60 years old who received the Ad26.COV2.S COVID-19 vaccine or a placebo.

The chain recombines TRBV4-1 with TRBJ2-1, with D unresolved. The CDR3 has 15 residues. The V end was cut by 1 base, the J end by 0 bases, with 7 bases between. Germline CDR1 reads MGHRA; CDR2 reads YSYEKL. The CDR3 protein is CASSQVHSSYNEQFF. The CDR3 DNA follows: TGCGCCAGCAGCCAAGTGCACAGCTCCTACAATGAGCAGTTCTTC.

The chain links TRBV27 to TRBJ1-1, with D perhaps TRBD1 (6 bases). Trimming removed 5 bases at V and 5 bases at J, with 21 bases between. Germline CDR1 MNHEY, CDR2 SMNVEV (reference sequence). The CDR3 spans 16 residues. The CDR3 DNA is TGTGCCAGCAGTCCCCGAGGGACACTCCGATGGACTGAAGCTTTCTTT. Encoded protein: CASSPRGTLRWTEAFF.

The chain joins TRBV19 to TRBJ2-7, with TRBD2 matching over 8 bases. CDR1 LNHDA and CDR2 SQIVND come from the germline V gene (reference sequence). With 5 bases clipped from V and 0 bases from J, the junction kept 6 bases outside the gene matches. CDR3 size: 15 residues. CDR3 sequence: CASSPFGGDSYEQYF. CDR3 nucleotide sequence: TGTGCCAGTAGTCCGTTCGGGGGGGACTCCTACGAGCAGTACTTC.

CDR3 loop: CASRRAAQGLNTEAFF. CDR3 in DNA: TGTGCCAGCAGGAGGGCGGCCCAGGGATTGAACACTGAAGCTTTCTTT. V gene TRBV27 combines with J gene TRBJ1-1; TRBD1 is a possible D gene (5 bases). This CDR3 region has 16 residues. The V gene's germline CDR1 is MNHEY and CDR2 SMNVEV (reference sequence). The V end lost 6 bases, the J end lost 0 bases, and 17 bases lay between the germline ends.

The table lists this clone with a count of one. The chain uses TRBV2 and TRBJ1-2, with a possible D match to TRBD1 (5 bases). CDR1 is SNHLY, CDR2 FYNNEI, per germline. The CDR3 contains 12 residues. The V gene lost 2 bases and the J gene lost 8 bases, with 9 bases spanning the gap. CDR3 sequence: CASSEWGEGYTF. CDR3 coding DNA: TGTGCCAGCAGTGAATGGGGGGAAGGCTACACCTTC.

The rearrangement uses TRBV19 and TRBJ2-5; 7 nucleotides align to TRBD1. Per germline, CDR1 LNHDA and CDR2 SQIVND (reference sequence). The V and J ends lost 3 bases and 1 base, in that order; junction bases with no gene match: 5. The CDR3 loop spans 15 amino acids. The CDR3 region is CASSIRDSLQETQYF. The CDR3 DNA reads TGTGCCAGTAGTATTAGGGACAGTCTCCAAGAGACCCAGTACTTC. Filled out from reference TRBV19 and TRBJ2-5, the complete variable domain reads DGGITQSPKYLFRKEGQNVTLSCEQNLNHDAMYWYRQDPGQGLRLIYYSQIVNDFQKGDIAEGYSVSREKKESFPLTVTSAQKNPTAFYLCASSIRDSLQETQYFGPGTRLLVL.

The V call is TRBV5-1, the J call TRBJ2-1; 11 positions match TRBD2. This CDR3 has 16 residues. The germline gives CDR1 SGHRS, CDR2 YFSETQ. Trimming took 0 bases from V and 4 from J; bases not matched to a gene: 3. The CDR3 nucleotides read TGCGCCAGCAGCTTGGCCCTAGCGGGGGGATACAATGAGCAGTTCTTC. Protein sequence: CASSLALAGGYNEQFF. Based on the CDR3 plus reference TRBV5-1 and TRBJ2-1, the full variable domain is KAGVTQTPRYLIKTRGQQVTLSCSPISGHRSVSWYQQTPGQGLQFLFEYFSETQRNKGNFPGRFSGRQFSNSRSEMNVSTLELGDSALYLCASSLALAGGYNEQFFGPGTRLTVL.

The chain couples TRBV11-3 to TRBJ2-1; no firm D call. Germline CDR1 SGHNT, CDR2 YENEEA. The CDR3 loop spans 13 amino acids. Trimming cost V 5 bases and J 5 bases, with 10 bases left between them. The CDR3 loop is CASSITLDNEQFF. CDR3 DNA sequence: TGTGCCAGCAGCATTACCCTGGACAATGAGCAGTTCTTC.

The V gene is TRBV4-2, the J gene TRBJ1-1, with D perhaps matching TRBD1 (5 bases). This CDR3 has 14 amino acids. Trimming removed 3 bases from V and 1 base from J, with 9 bases in between. In germline, CDR1 is LGHNA, CDR2 YNFKEQ. CDR3 region: CASSHPGPNTEAFF. Written as DNA, the CDR3 is TGTGCCAGCAGCCATCCGGGGCCGAACACTGAAGCTTTCTTT.

The chain combines TRBV5-1 with TRBJ2-1; no reliable D call. The V end lost 1 base, the J end lost 5 bases, and 13 bases lay between the germline ends. This CDR3 has 15 amino acids. Germline V gene lookup returns CDR1 SGHRS and CDR2 YFSETQ. This CDR3 is CASSLSNAPNNEQFF. CDR3 coding DNA: TGCGCCAGCAGCTTGTCAAATGCACCTAACAATGAGCAGTTCTTC. The full variable domain, in which reference TRBV5-1 and TRBJ2-1 provide the parts outside the CDR3, is KAGVTQTPRYLIKTRGQQVTLSCSPISGHRSVSWYQQTPGQGLQFLFEYFSETQRNKGNFPGRFSGRQFSNSRSEMNVSTLELGDSALYLCASSLSNAPNNEQFFGPGTRLTVL.

The CDR3 DNA sequence: TGTGCCAGCAGCTCTCATCTACAGGGATCTGGAAACACCATATATTTT. Protein: CASSSHLQGSGNTIYF. V is TRBV5-5 and J is TRBJ1-3; maybe TRBD1 (6 bases). This CDR3 contains 16 residues. Trimming left V 3 bases short and J 1 base short, with 14 bases between. Germline assignment: CDR1 SGHKS and CDR2 YYEKEE (reference sequence).

In this sample, this clone turned up once. The chain has TRBV6-5 and TRBJ2-1; D ambiguous. The V end lost 2 bases, the J end lost 0 bases, and 8 bases lay between the germline ends. CDR1 and CDR2 from the germline V gene are MNHEY and SVGAGI. This CDR3 is built from 15 residues. The CDR3 spells CASSYRVSSYNEQFF. The CDR3 bases are TGTGCCAGCAGTTACAGGGTCAGCTCCTACAATGAGCAGTTCTTC.

V is TRBV7-8 and J is TRBJ1-6; D is uncertain. The CDR3 is 17 residues long. Germline V gene sequence: CDR1 SGHVS, CDR2 FQNEAQ. The V end was cut by 2 bases, the J end by 0 bases, with 11 bases between. The CDR3 region has the DNA TGTGCCAGCAGCTTATTTTCATTTAGCTCCTATAATTCACCCCTCCACTTT. It codes for CASSLFSFSSYNSPLHF.

The chain employs TRBV27 and TRBJ1-5, with TRBD1 identical over 7 bases. With 8 bases clipped from V and 1 base from J, the junction kept 5 bases outside the gene matches. Germline assignment: CDR1 MNHEY and CDR2 SMNVEV (reference sequence). This CDR3 is built from 14 residues. The CDR3 nucleotides are TGTGCCAGCCAACGGGGACAGAGCAATCAGCCCCAGCATTTT. Amino acids: CASQRGQSNQPQHF.

The chain has TRBV6-4 and TRBJ2-2, with D unresolved. CDR1 is MRHNA and CDR2 is SNTAGT in the germline V gene. CDR3 length: 15 amino acids. The V gene lost 4 bases and the J gene lost 0 bases, with 9 bases spanning the gap. CDR3 sequence reads: CASSVEPSNTGELFF. The CDR3 bases are TGTGCCAGCAGTGTGGAGCCTTCGAACACCGGGGAGCTGTTTTTT.

This clone was seen only once. The chain carries TRBV10-3 and TRBJ1-3, with 9 nucleotides matching TRBD1. Germline CDR1 ENHRY, CDR2 SYGVKD. The CDR3 runs 12 residues. The V gene end was trimmed by 9 bases and the J gene end by 8 bases; junction bases not matched to a gene: 5. The CDR3 nucleotides are TGTGCCATGGGACAGGGAACAGACACCATATATTTT. Amino acids: CAMGQGTDTIYF.

This chain links TRBV5-6 with TRBJ2-5, with 9 nucleotides matching TRBD1. Germline assignment: CDR1 SGHDT and CDR2 YYEEEE. V lost 2 bases to trimming and J lost 4 bases; unmatched junction nucleotides: 3. This CDR3 has 14 residues. The CDR3 reads CASSFGQGRETQYF. The CDR3 DNA reads TGTGCCAGCAGCTTCGGACAGGGGAGAGAGACCCAGTACTTC.

The chain joins TRBV15 to TRBJ2-6; D call uncertain. Looked up from germline, CDR1 is LNHNV and CDR2 is YYDKDF (reference sequence). V shed 0 bases and J shed 2 bases, with 5 bases lying between them. This CDR3 is built from 15 residues. The CDR3 protein is CATSRDKAGANVLTF. The CDR3 DNA is TGTGCCACCAGCAGAGATAAGGCTGGGGCCAACGTCCTGACTTTC.

The chain uses TRBV27 and TRBJ1-2; 7 nucleotides line up with TRBD1. The CDR3 has 15 residues. Germline V gene data show CDR1 as MNHEY and CDR2 as SMNVEV (reference sequence). After removal of 3 bases from V and 2 bases from J, the junction contained 6 bases not matched to a gene. The CDR3 loop is CASSFRGQLNYGYTF. The DNA of the CDR3 is TGTGCCAGCAGTTTCAGGGGACAGCTGAACTATGGCTACACCTTC.

In nucleotides, the CDR3 is TGCGCCAGCAGTGAGCGTCTAGCGGGAGGGCCCGGACGATGGGAGACCCAGTACTTC. This encodes CASSERLAGGPGRWETQYF. V is TRBV10-1 and J is TRBJ2-5, with TRBD2 matching over 12 bases. CDR3 length equals 19 residues. Trimming cost V 2 bases and J 5 bases; bases outside gene matches: 15. In germline, CDR1 is WNHNN, CDR2 SYGVQD (reference sequence).

The chain uses TRBV6-6 and TRBJ1-5, with no clear D. Germline CDR1 MNHNY, CDR2 SVGAGI (reference sequence). Trimming stripped 2 bases from V and 2 bases from J, with 10 bases between. This CDR3 has 15 residues. The CDR3 is CASSYGAGRNQPQHF. CDR3 bases: TGTGCCAGCAGTTACGGCGCAGGACGCAATCAGCCCCAGCATTTT.

Regarding this clone: The junction shows a germline mismatch at one end, possibly a read error. The chain uses TRBV27 and TRBJ2-1, with 8 positions matching TRBD2. The CDR3 runs 11 residues. The V gene's germline CDR1 is MNHEY and CDR2 SMNVEV (reference sequence). The CDR3 is CASSAGVGKIF. CDR3 bases: TGTGCCAGCTCAGCGGGGGTGGGTAAGATCTTC.

The chain has TRBV28 and TRBJ1-4; a weak D match, TRBD1 (5 bases). CDR3 length equals 16 residues. V lost 5 bases, J lost 8 bases, and 21 bases lay in between. Germline assignment: CDR1 MDHEN and CDR2 SYDVKM. This CDR3 reads CASSPSRGQGEEKLFF. The CDR3 DNA is TGTGCCAGCAGTCCCTCAAGAGGGCAGGGAGAGGAAAAACTGTTTTTT.

This chain connects TRBV20-1 to TRBJ2-3; D is undetermined. Trimming stripped 3 bases from V and 4 bases from J, with 5 bases between. The CDR3 runs to 11 residues. The germline gives CDR1 DFQATT, CDR2 SNEGSKA (reference sequence). In DNA form, the CDR3 reads TGCAGTGCTAGGGTCCCAGATACGCAGTATTTT. Protein sequence: CSARVPDTQYF.

This chain uses TRBV6-1 with TRBJ2-7; maybe TRBD2 (6 bases). Germline-derived CDR1 and CDR2 are MNHNS and SASEGT. The CDR3 totals 16 residues. V shed 1 base and J shed 1 base, with 14 bases lying between them. The CDR3 DNA follows: TGTGCCAGCAGTGAAGATCGGCAGGGAGGATCCTACGAGCAGTACTTC. Protein product: CASSEDRQGGSYEQYF.

As regards this clone: Germline and junction disagree at one end, which may indicate a read error. The J gene is TRBJ1-2, the V gene TRBV29-1, with 8 bases aligning to TRBD1. The CDR3 length is 13 residues. Germline V gene sequence: CDR1 SQVTM, CDR2 ANQGSEA. The CDR3 sequence is CSVEDRGNYGYTF. The CDR3 region has the DNA TGCAGCGTCGAAGACAGGGGTAACTATGGCTACACCTTC.

J is TRBJ2-3 and V is TRBV4-3; 8 nucleotides match TRBD2. Germline V gives CDR1 LGHNA, CDR2 YSLEER. Trimming removed 2 bases from V and 4 bases from J; junction bases left unmatched: 14. The length of the CDR3 is 18 residues. For the CDR3, the DNA is TGCGCCAGCAGCCAATTTTATTTATCAGCGGGGGAGTCAGATACGCAGTATTTT. Residues: CASSQFYLSAGESDTQYF.

This clone was seen once. The V gene is TRBV18, the J gene TRBJ1-1; TRBD1 might be the D (6 bases). Trimming shortened V by 6 bases and J by 1 base, and 9 bases separated the two germline ends. Per the germline V gene, CDR1 is KGHSH and CDR2 is LQKENI. This CDR3 region has 13 residues. CDR3 DNA sequence: TGTGCCAGCTCCGGACAGACGAACACTGAAGCTTTCTTT. Amino acids: CASSGQTNTEAFF.

The chain has TRBV19 and TRBJ1-6; tentatively, D is TRBD1 (6 bases). The germline V gene encodes CDR1 LNHDA and CDR2 SQIVND (reference sequence). The CDR3 contains 13 residues. The germline V and J ends were trimmed by 6 bases and 7 bases, with 10 bases remaining between them. CDR3 sequence reads: CASRGHGNSPLHF. The CDR3 region has the DNA TGTGCCAGTAGGGGACACGGAAATTCACCCCTCCACTTT. Full variable domain (remainder filled in from reference TRBV19 and TRBJ1-6): DGGITQSPKYLFRKEGQNVTLSCEQNLNHDAMYWYRQDPGQGLRLIYYSQIVNDFQKGDIAEGYSVSREKKESFPLTVTSAQKNPTAFYLCASRGHGNSPLHFGNGTRLTVT.

The chain is built from TRBV25-1 and TRBJ1-5; D is perhaps TRBD1 (5 bases). CDR3 length: 12 amino acids. CDR1 is MGHDK, CDR2 SYGVNS, per germline. V was cut by 3 bases and J by 5 bases, with 5 bases left in between. The CDR3 loop is CASSDRDQPQHF. In DNA form, the CDR3 reads TGTGCCAGCAGTGACAGGGATCAGCCCCAGCATTTT.

This clone was counted only a few times. This chain joins TRBV6-6 and TRBJ1-5; TRBD1 might be the D (5 bases). Germline values: CDR1 MNHNY, CDR2 SVGAGI (reference sequence). V was shortened by 8 bases and J by 5 bases, with 19 bases between the two germline ends. The CDR3 runs to 15 residues. This CDR3 reads CASFPSGREDQPQHF. The CDR3 DNA reads as TGTGCCAGCTTCCCCTCGGGCAGGGAAGATCAGCCCCAGCATTTT.